This T cell receptor (beta chain) emerged from a study of shared clonotypes between healthy human individuals. Comments on this clone: What it binds is unknown.

Trimming shortened V by 7 bases and J by 7 bases, and 23 bases separated the two germline ends. Germline V gene data show CDR1 as MNHEY and CDR2 as SMNVEV (reference sequence). This CDR3 region has 16 residues. Overall study findings and caveats: Clonotype sharing across a handful of donors was observed for approximately 5% of naive CD4 clonotypes.

Every immunoSEQ plate was one replicate of a subset's evenly spread DNA. In the sorted-subset replicate PCRs, around 200 ng DNA, around 30,000 T cell genomes, was used. Only in-frame clones appear in the TCRdb table, and some are missing; sequencing was by immunoSEQ multiplex PCR. Found here are roughly 640,000 clones, 74% of them singletons; the top ten hold about 1.8%. The rearrangement links TRBV27 to TRBJ2-1, with D perhaps matching TRBD2 (6 bases). The specimen sequenced was memory CD4+ T cells sorted from blood. Subset indicated: CD45RA-negative fraction. This TCR derives from a woman aged 30 to 39 in good health. Here the CDR3 DNA reads TGTGCCAGCAAGGAACAGTCGGGACTCCCATTGAATGAGCAGTTCTTC. Its translation is CASKEQSGLPLNEQFF.